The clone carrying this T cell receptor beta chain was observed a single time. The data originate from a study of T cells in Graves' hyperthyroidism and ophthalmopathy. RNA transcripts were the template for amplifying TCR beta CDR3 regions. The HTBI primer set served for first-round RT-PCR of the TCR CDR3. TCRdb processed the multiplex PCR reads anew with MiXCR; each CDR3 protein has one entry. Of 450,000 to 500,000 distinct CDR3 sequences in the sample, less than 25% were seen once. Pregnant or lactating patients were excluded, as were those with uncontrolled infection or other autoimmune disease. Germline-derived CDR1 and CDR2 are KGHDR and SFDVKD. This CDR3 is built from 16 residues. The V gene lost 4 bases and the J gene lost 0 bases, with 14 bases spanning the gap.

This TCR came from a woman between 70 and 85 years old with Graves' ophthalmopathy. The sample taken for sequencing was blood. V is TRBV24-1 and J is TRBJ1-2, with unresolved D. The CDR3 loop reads CATSDRTSTANYGYTF. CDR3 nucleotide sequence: TGTGCCACCAGTGACCGTACAAGTACAGCTAACTATGGCTACACCTTC.